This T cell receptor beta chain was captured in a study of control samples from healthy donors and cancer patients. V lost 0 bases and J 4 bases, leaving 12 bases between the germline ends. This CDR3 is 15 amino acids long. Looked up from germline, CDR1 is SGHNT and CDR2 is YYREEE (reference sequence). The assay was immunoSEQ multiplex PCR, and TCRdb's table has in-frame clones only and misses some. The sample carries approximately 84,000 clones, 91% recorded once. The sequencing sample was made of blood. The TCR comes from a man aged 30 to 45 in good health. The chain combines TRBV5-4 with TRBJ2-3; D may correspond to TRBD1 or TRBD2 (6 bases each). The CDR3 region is CASSLAMGGADTQYF. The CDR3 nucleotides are TGTGCCAGCAGCTTGGCCATGGGGGGCGCAGATACGCAGTATTTT. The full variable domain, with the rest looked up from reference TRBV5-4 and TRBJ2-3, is ETGVTQSPTHLIKTRGQQVTLRCSSQSGHNTVSWYQQALGQGPQFIFQYYREEENGRGNFPPRFSGLQFPNYSSELNVNALELDDSALYLCASSLAMGGADTQYFGPGTRLTVL.